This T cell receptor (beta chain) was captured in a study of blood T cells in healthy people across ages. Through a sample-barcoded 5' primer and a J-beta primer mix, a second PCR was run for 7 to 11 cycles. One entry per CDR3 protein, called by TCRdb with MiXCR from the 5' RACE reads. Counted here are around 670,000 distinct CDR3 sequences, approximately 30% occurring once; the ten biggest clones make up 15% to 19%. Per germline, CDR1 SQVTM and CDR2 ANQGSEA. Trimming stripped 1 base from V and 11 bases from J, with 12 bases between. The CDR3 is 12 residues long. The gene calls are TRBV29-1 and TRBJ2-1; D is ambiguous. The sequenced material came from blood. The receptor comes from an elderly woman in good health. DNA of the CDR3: TGCAGCGTTGAAGGATTTCCGAATAAGCAGTTCTTC. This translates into CSVEGFPNKQFF.